This entry concerns a single T cell receptor (beta chain). The antigen remains undetermined. This entry is derived from a study of Tregs in tolerant kidney transplant recipients. Study outcomes and limitations: Findings come from small patient numbers and require larger validation.

Thawed PBMCs were FACS-sorted into unstimulated CD4+CD25+CD127- regulatory T cells, CD4+CD25- non-regulatory cells, CD4 and CD8 cells. The CDR3 consists of 13 residues. Trimming shortened V by 4 bases and J by 14 bases, and 17 bases separated the two germline ends. In germline, CDR1 is SNHLY, CDR2 FYNNEI. Clones were read by immunoSEQ multiplex PCR, and TCRdb kept only the in-frame ones, dropping some. The table records approximately 66,000 clones, around 85% of them present only once. The sequencing here drew on Tregs from blood, taken before the transplant. The receptor was isolated from a human donor who received a combined kidney and bone marrow transplant. This chain joins TRBV2 and TRBJ1-4; no definite D call. CDR3 DNA sequence: TGTGCCAGCAGTGTATTGGCAGCCGGTCTTCTGTTTTTT. Residues: CASSVLAAGLLFF.